Below are 24 T cell receptor beta chains sequenced from a single sample in a study of blood T cells in healthy people across ages (dated by TCRdb to between 2014 and 2016). The receptor library was made with 5' RACE. Sequenced on an Illumina HiSeq 2500. A second PCR of about 6 to 11 cycles was run with a J-beta primer mix and a sample-barcoded 5' primer. In-frame beta chains were kept once TCRdb had trimmed the public reads at Q25 with fastp and called clones with MiXCR. A single entry per CDR3 protein holds the most common genes and DNA from its merged rows. In all, the sample holds some 760,000 distinct CDR3 sequences, and around a quarter of those were seen once. The ten largest clones represent 9.4% of the sample. These data also featured in a second study, about T cells of mothers and their children.

Sequenced material: blood. These receptors were collected from a boy aged 10-17 years in good health.

This clonotype was recorded a few times. The gene calls are TRBV5-1 and TRBJ2-5; 15 nucleotides match TRBD2. Judging by the DNA end, TRBJ2-7 fits better; the J call may be wrong. Germline CDR1 is SGHRS and CDR2 is YFSETQ. The CDR3 has 16 amino acids. CDR3 in DNA: TGCGCCAGCAGCGGGGGACTAGCGGGAGGAAAGGACGAGCAGTACTTC. Residues: CASSGGLAGGKDEQYF.

V is TRBV5-1 and J is TRBJ2-5, with 11 positions matching TRBD2. The tail of the sequence fits TRBJ2-7 better, so the J call may be wrong. Germline loops: CDR1 SGHRS, CDR2 YFSETQ. This CDR3 is 18 amino acids long. The chain's CDR3 is CASSFLLITSGSPYEQYF. The DNA for the CDR3 is TGCGCCAGCAGCTTTCTACTGATTACTAGCGGGAGTCCCTACGAGCAGTACTTC.

In its sample, this clonotype was seen a few times. The chain employs TRBV29-1 and TRBJ1-1; maybe TRBD1 (6 bases). V lost 3 bases and J lost 0, with 11 bases in between. Germline CDR1 is SQVTM and CDR2 is ANQGSEA. The CDR3 runs 14 residues. This CDR3 reads CSVDTGIVNTEAFF. DNA for the CDR3: TGCAGCGTTGATACAGGGATAGTGAACACTGAAGCTTTCTTT. Based on the CDR3 plus reference TRBV29-1 and TRBJ1-1, the full variable domain is SAVISQKPSRDICQRGTSLTIQCQVDSQVTMMFWYRQQPGQSLTLIATANQGSEATYESGFVIDKFPISRPNLTFSTLTVSNMSPEDSSIYLCSVDTGIVNTEAFFGQGTRLTVV.

This clonotype showed up just a few times. J is TRBJ2-1 and V is TRBV5-1; the match to TRBD1 covers 11 bases. Germline V CDR1 and CDR2: SGHRS, YFSETQ. CDR3 length equals 16 residues. V shed 4 bases, J shed 8 bases, and the junction held 11 bases outside the gene matches. The CDR3, as DNA: TGCGCCAGCAGCCGGGCGCTGGACAGGGGGCTTGATGAGCAGTTCTTC. Translation gives CASSRALDRGLDEQFF.

A few counts support this clonotype. The J gene is TRBJ2-5, the V gene TRBV7-9, with 7 positions matching TRBD2. Looked up from germline, CDR1 is SEHNR and CDR2 is FQNEAQ (reference sequence). The CDR3 is 15 residues long. The V and J ends lost 5 bases and 2 bases, in that order; junction bases with no gene match: 8. The CDR3 loop is CASSPILGGQETQYF. CDR3 DNA: TGTGCCAGCAGCCCGATCCTCGGGGGGCAAGAGACCCAGTACTTC.

This clonotype was observed a handful of times. This chain links TRBV2 with TRBJ2-7, with no clear D. CDR3 length: 11 amino acids. The ends were cut back, 7 bases at V and 3 bases at J, with 7 bases in the middle. The V gene's germline CDR1 is SNHLY and CDR2 FYNNEI. CDR3 residues: CASTEDYEQYF. CDR3 nucleotide sequence: TGTGCCAGCACAGAGGACTACGAGCAGTACTTC.

The chain uses TRBV29-1 and TRBJ2-5; 8 bases match TRBD1. Germline V CDR1 and CDR2: SQVTM, ANQGSEA. Trimming at V came to 3 bases and at J to 5 bases, leaving 8 bases not matched to a gene. The CDR3 runs 14 residues. CDR3 region: CSVEDRVVRETQYF. CDR3 bases: TGCAGCGTTGAGGACAGGGTTGTCCGTGAGACCCAGTACTTC.

This clonotype was recorded a few times. This sequence joins TRBV2 and TRBJ1-2; D is unresolved. V gave up 2 bases and J gave up 4 bases, with 8 bases separating them. CDR3 size: 13 residues. Germline assignment: CDR1 SNHLY and CDR2 FYNNEI. The CDR3 region is CASSELESYGYTF. CDR3 in DNA: TGTGCCAGCAGTGAACTGGAAAGCTATGGCTACACCTTC.

J is TRBJ1-3 and V is TRBV12-3 or TRBV12-4, with D unresolved. V gave up 6 bases and J gave up 0 bases, with 15 bases separating them. The CDR3 is 16 amino acids. CDR3 protein: CASRPPRWISGNTIYF. As DNA, the CDR3 is TGTGCCAGCAGACCTCCGCGGTGGATCTCTGGAAACACCATATATTTT.

This clonotype came up a few times. The chain couples TRBV5-4 to TRBJ2-5, with D uncertain. The CDR3 covers 14 residues. Germline loops: CDR1 SGHNT, CDR2 YYREEE (reference sequence). V lost 4 bases and J 0 bases, leaving 10 bases between the germline ends. This chain's CDR3 is CASSLDPNQETQYF. CDR3 sequence (DNA): TGTGCCAGCAGCCTGGACCCGAACCAAGAGACCCAGTACTTC. Full variable domain (rest looked up from reference TRBV5-4 and TRBJ2-5): ETGVTQSPTHLIKTRGQQVTLRCSSQSGHNTVSWYQQALGQGPQFIFQYYREEENGRGNFPPRFSGLQFPNYSSELNVNALELDDSALYLCASSLDPNQETQYFGPGTRLLVL.

The genes are TRBV28 and TRBJ2-7; 7 nucleotides match TRBD2. The junction had 6 bases not matched to a gene; V was cut back by 3 bases and J by 4 bases. This CDR3 is 14 amino acids long. CDR1 is MDHEN and CDR2 is SYDVKM in the germline V gene. DNA of the CDR3: TGTGCCAGCAGTTTGGCGGGGGAGAATTACGAGCAGTACTTC. This sequence encodes CASSLAGENYEQYF.

The V call is TRBV5-1, the J call TRBJ2-7; TRBD2 aligns across 8 bases. Looked up from germline, CDR1 is SGHRS and CDR2 is YFSETQ. The CDR3 covers 14 residues. V shed 5 bases and J 3 bases; nucleotides not matched to a gene: 7. The CDR3 nucleotides read TGCGCCAGCAGTTTTAGCGGGGCTCTCTACGAGCAGTACTTC. It yields the protein CASSFSGALYEQYF.

The chain joins TRBV27 to TRBJ2-7, with a tentative D call TRBD1 (6 bases). This CDR3 has 13 amino acids. Between the trimmed V and J ends, which lost 4 bases and 3 bases, there was a span of 10 bases. The V gene's germline CDR1 is MNHEY and CDR2 SMNVEV (reference sequence). The CDR3: CASSWGTLYEQYF. CDR3 coding DNA: TGTGCCAGCAGTTGGGGGACACTCTACGAGCAGTACTTC.

The chain uses TRBV20-1 and TRBJ2-5; D ambiguous. Trimming removed 1 base from V and 5 bases from J, with 11 bases in between. Looked up from germline, CDR1 is DFQATT and CDR2 is SNEGSKA (reference sequence). The CDR3 is made up of 13 amino acids. The CDR3 region has the DNA TGCAGTGCTAGAGCCAATCTTCGGGAGACCCAGTACTTC. Protein sequence: CSARANLRETQYF.

This clonotype was counted between two and nine times. The rearrangement links TRBV5-1 to TRBJ2-5; TRBD2 is a possible D gene (6 bases). This CDR3 spans 15 amino acids. Germline CDR1 and CDR2: SGHRS and YFSETQ. The V end lost 1 base, the J end lost 2 bases, and 12 bases lay between the germline ends. This CDR3 is CASSLWGDGQETQYF. The CDR3 nucleotides read TGCGCCAGCAGCTTGTGGGGGGACGGTCAAGAGACCCAGTACTTC.

The V gene is TRBV20-1, the J gene TRBJ2-7, with TRBD1 matching 9 bases. The germline V gene has CDR1 DFQATT and CDR2 SNEGSKA (reference sequence). The CDR3 has 13 residues. The ends lost 3 bases at V and 6 bases at J; junction bases unmatched: 6. The CDR3 DNA sequence: TGCAGTGCTAGGGGGACAGGGTCCCCCGAGCAGTACTTC. This sequence encodes CSARGTGSPEQYF.

The table lists this clonotype with a few counts. The rearrangement links TRBV5-1 to TRBJ2-1; D is uncertain. This CDR3 comprises 14 residues. V gave up 7 bases and J gave up 0 bases, with 11 bases separating them. Per germline, CDR1 SGHRS and CDR2 YFSETQ. The CDR3 protein is CASLGGSSYNEQFF. Written as DNA, the CDR3 is TGCGCCAGCTTGGGCGGAAGCTCCTACAATGAGCAGTTCTTC. The full variable domain, with the rest looked up from reference TRBV5-1 and TRBJ2-1, is KAGVTQTPRYLIKTRGQQVTLSCSPISGHRSVSWYQQTPGQGLQFLFEYFSETQRNKGNFPGRFSGRQFSNSRSEMNVSTLELGDSALYLCASLGGSSYNEQFFGPGTRLTVL.

The rearrangement uses TRBV7-6 and TRBJ2-1; TRBD1 aligns across 9 bases. Germline values: CDR1 SGHVS, CDR2 FNYEAQ. This CDR3 contains 15 residues. The trim removed 6 bases at V and 6 bases at J, leaving 9 bases unmatched. In nucleotides, the CDR3 is TGTGCCAGCAGTACCGGGACAGGGTATTTCAATGAGCAGTTCTTC. It codes for CASSTGTGYFNEQFF.

This chain connects TRBV12-5 to TRBJ2-6, with D unresolved. V lost 1 base to trimming and J lost 0 bases, with 4 bases between them. The CDR3 contains 15 residues. Per germline, CDR1 LGHNT and CDR2 FRNRAP. CDR3 residues: CASGLGTSGANVLTF. The CDR3 bases are TGTGCTAGTGGTTTGGGGACCTCTGGGGCCAACGTCCTGACTTTC.

This clonotype was seen only a few times. The CDR3: CASSLATRNEQFF. The CDR3 coding sequence is TGTGCCAGCAGCTTAGCGACTCGAAATGAGCAGTTCTTC. V usage is TRBV7-2 and J usage is TRBJ2-1; no definite D call. CDR1 SGHTA and CDR2 FQGNSA come from the germline V gene. V lost 0 bases and J 7 bases, leaving 7 bases between the germline ends. The CDR3 runs 13 residues.

CDR3 DNA: TGTGCCAGCAGTCCCGATCCTAGCGGGAGTATCTACGAGCAGTACTTC. As protein: CASSPDPSGSIYEQYF. The rearrangement uses TRBV28 and TRBJ2-5, with 10 bases lining up with TRBD2. Near its end, the DNA agrees better with TRBJ2-7, so the J call may be wrong. Looked up from germline, CDR1 is MDHEN and CDR2 is SYDVKM. This CDR3 region has 16 residues.

The chain carries TRBV12-3 or TRBV12-4 and TRBJ2-2; 8 nucleotides align to TRBD1. V shed 7 bases, J shed 7 bases, and the junction held 14 bases outside the gene matches. This CDR3 comprises 16 residues. CDR3 sequence reads: CASTPARTGSDGELFF. As DNA, the CDR3 is TGTGCCAGCACCCCCGCCCGGACAGGGTCAGACGGGGAGCTGTTTTTT.

A few counts support this clonotype. The chain uses TRBV4-1 and TRBJ2-5; perhaps TRBD1 as D (6 bases). The DNA end favors TRBJ2-7, so the J call may be wrong. In germline, CDR1 is MGHRA, CDR2 YSYEKL. The CDR3 has 14 residues. For the CDR3, the DNA is TGCGCCAGCAGCCAAGGAGCAGGGGACAACGAGCAGTACTTC. This encodes CASSQGAGDNEQYF.

The chain couples TRBV2 to TRBJ2-1, with D possibly being TRBD1 or TRBD2 (5 bases each). The CDR3 contains 12 residues. With 10 bases removed from V and 7 bases from J, the gap between germline ends came to 14 bases. Per germline, CDR1 SNHLY and CDR2 FYNNEI. The CDR3 reads CAIILEGNEQFF. The CDR3 DNA reads as TGTGCCATCATTCTAGAGGGGAATGAGCAGTTCTTC.